The source of this T cell receptor beta chain is a study of OX40 agonist ivuxolimab in advanced cancers. Turning to the study itself: Dose-escalation patients suffered from hepatocellular carcinoma, melanoma, renal cell or head and neck cancer. Prior therapy, whether anti-PD-1, anti-PD-L1 or anti-CTLA-4, was allowed, and about 40% had some.

TCRdb's copy holds only in-frame clones and misses some; the assay was immunoSEQ multiplex PCR. The sample holds approximately 39,000 clones, 70% to 90% seen once. About this clone itself: Its target is unknown. Other DNA sequences in the sample encode the same CDR3.

Findings and caveats of the study: In the 0.1 to 3.0 mg/kg range, CD4+ and CD8+ blood T cells had expanded clonally by week 6. Undetermined was the antigen specificity of the expanded peripheral T cells.

Source: CD4+ or CD8+ T cells sorted from blood, taken in a trial of the OX40 agonist ivuxolimab. This TCR came from an adult with an advanced solid tumor such as melanoma, head and neck, liver or kidney cancer.

The CDR3 sequence is CASSVGANEQFF. The DNA for the CDR3 is TGTGCCAGCAGCGTAGGGGCAAATGAGCAGTTCTTC. This chain connects TRBV9 to TRBJ2-1, with D uncertain. Trimming took off 0 bases at V and 7 bases at J, with 5 bases between the two ends. Germline V lookup: CDR1 SGDLS, CDR2 YYNGEE. The CDR3 is 12 amino acids.